This entry lists 3 T cell receptor beta chains sequenced from one sample in a study of blood T cell repertoires in COVID-19. Sequencing was performed with immunoSEQ multiplex PCR; in TCRdb, only in-frame clones are kept and a portion is missing. The data hold about 180,000 clones, with 70% to 90% observed a single time. Source material: peripheral blood. The source is a person between 70 and 80 years old with COVID-19, enrolled during active disease.

This chain joins TRBV24-1 and TRBJ2-5, with 8 bases fitting TRBD1. The CDR3 contains 16 residues. Germline trimming cut 3 bases from V and 0 bases from J; bases unmatched to any gene: 5. Germline V gene sequence: CDR1 KGHDR, CDR2 SFDVKD. Here the CDR3 reads CATSDPDRGHQETQYF. The CDR3 DNA follows: TGTGCCACCAGTGATCCCGACAGGGGACACCAAGAGACCCAGTACTTC.

The table lists this clone with a few counts. The genes are TRBV6-1 and TRBJ2-7, with 7 bases aligning to TRBD1. Germline V gives CDR1 MNHNS, CDR2 SASEGT. The J segment lost 6 bases and the V segment lost 2 bases, leaving 4 bases of the junction unmatched. The CDR3 length is 13 residues. CDR3 nucleotides: TGTGCCAGCAGTGAAAATCGACAGGGCGAGCAGTACTTC. It is translated as CASSENRQGEQYF.

This chain joins TRBV28 and TRBJ2-7, with a weak D call TRBD1 (6 bases). The CDR3 runs 13 residues. V lost 8 bases to trimming and J lost 3 bases, with 14 bases between them. Germline V gene data show CDR1 as MDHEN and CDR2 as SYDVKM. The CDR3 region is CASSPGQNYEQYF. In nucleotides, the CDR3 is TGTGCCAGCTCTCCCGGACAGAACTACGAGCAGTACTTC. The whole variable domain, filled in from reference TRBV28 and TRBJ2-7, reads DVKVTQSSRYLVKRTGEKVFLECVQDMDHENMFWYRQDPGLGLRLIYFSYDVKMKEKGDIPEGYSVSREKKERFSLILESASTNQTSMYLCASSPGQNYEQYFGPGTRLTVT.